Below, 26 T cell receptor beta chains from the same sample are listed, as sequenced in a study of Graves' ophthalmopathy and Graves' hyperthyroidism. Using RNA transcripts, the TCR beta CDR3 regions were amplified. The first-round RT-PCR employed HTBI primers together with the Qiagen OneStep RT-PCR kit. A multiplex PCR was then performed as the second round. TCRdb ran MiXCR on the multiplex PCR reads and lists one entry per CDR3 protein. This sample yields roughly 300,000 distinct CDR3 sequences, of which about a sixth are seen a single time; over 9% belongs to the top ten. Sequenced material: peripheral blood. These receptors were obtained from an adult man with Graves' ophthalmopathy.

This clonotype was counted at least ten times. The chain joins TRBV11-2 to TRBJ1-1; the match to TRBD1 covers 10 bases. The germline gives CDR1 SGHAT, CDR2 FQNNGV. The CDR3 length is 16 residues. The junction had 6 bases not matched to a gene; V was cut back by 5 bases and J by 0 bases. CDR3 in DNA: TGTGCCAGCAGCCCAGACAGGGGGCATATGAACACTGAAGCTTTCTTT. Translating it yields CASSPDRGHMNTEAFF.

Concerning this clonotype itself: Being one base from a much bigger clone, this may be a read error. In DNA, the CDR3 is TGCAGCGCGTCAGGGGGCCGCTATGGCTTCACCTTC. Its translation: CSASGGRYGFTF. This chain joins TRBV29-1 and TRBJ1-2, with 8 bases matching TRBD1. This CDR3 region has 12 residues. From germline, CDR1 is SQVTM and CDR2 ANQGSEA.

At least ten counts were recorded for this clonotype. This chain links TRBV2 with TRBJ1-5; TRBD1 might be the D (6 bases). Trimming cost V 3 bases and J 4 bases, with 13 bases left between them. The CDR3 runs 15 residues. Per germline, CDR1 SNHLY and CDR2 FYNNEI. In DNA form, the CDR3 reads TGTGCCAGCAGTGAGGATTTAGGGGGGAATCAGCCCCAGCATTTT. This encodes CASSEDLGGNQPQHF.

There are many counts of this clonotype. The CDR3 is CASSSRQTQETQYF. DNA of the CDR3: TGTGCCAGCAGCTCTCGACAGACCCAAGAGACCCAGTACTTC. The chain recombines TRBV7-2 with TRBJ2-5; tentative D call: TRBD1 (5 bases). This CDR3 has 14 amino acids. Germline V gene sequence: CDR1 SGHTA, CDR2 FQGNSA. Trimming removed 4 bases from V and 1 base from J, with 10 bases in between. The whole variable domain, filled in from reference TRBV7-2 and TRBJ2-5, reads GAGVSQSPSNKVTEKGKDVELRCDPISGHTALYWYRQSLGQGLEFLIYFQGNSAPDKSGLPSDRFSAERTGGSVSTLTIQRTQQEDSAVYLCASSSRQTQETQYFGPGTRLLVL.

This clonotype has a count of ten or more. This chain joins TRBV5-8 and TRBJ2-5, with D tentatively TRBD1 (6 bases). This CDR3 is 15 amino acids long. The germline CDR1 and CDR2 sequences are SGHTS and YDEGEE. The V end lost 3 bases, the J end lost 4 bases, and 16 bases lay between the germline ends. CDR3 coding DNA: TGTGCCAGCAGCTCCACAGTGGGGACAATAGAGACCCAGTACTTC. This gives the protein CASSSTVGTIETQYF.

This clonotype was counted many times. The V and J genes are TRBV7-8 and TRBJ2-7; TRBD1 matches 9 bases. CDR1 and CDR2 from the germline V gene are SGHVS and FQNEAQ. V lost 5 bases and J lost 5; bases outside the gene matches: 10. This CDR3 region has 15 residues. In DNA form, the CDR3 reads TGTGCCAGCAGCGGGATAGGACAGGGGCCCCACGAGCAGTACTTC. It is translated as CASSGIGQGPHEQYF.

In this sample, this clonotype turned up many times. This chain uses TRBV3-1 with TRBJ2-7; 7 bases map to TRBD2. J gave up 2 bases and V 1 base, and 2 bases lay outside the gene matches. The germline gives CDR1 LGHDT, CDR2 YNNKEL (reference sequence). The CDR3 runs to 14 residues. DNA of the CDR3: TGTGCCAGCAGCCAAGGGGAGGGACCCTACGAGCAGTACTTC. Translation: CASSQGEGPYEQYF.

The table lists this clonotype with many counts. This chain connects TRBV5-1 to TRBJ1-2, with D maybe TRBD1 (6 bases). Germline V gives CDR1 SGHRS, CDR2 YFSETQ. Between the trimmed V and J ends, which lost 5 bases and 4 bases, there was a span of 15 bases. This CDR3 region has 14 residues. The DNA for the CDR3 is TGCGCCAGCAGGGCAGGGGAGGATTTCTATGGCTACACCTTC. Encoded protein: CASRAGEDFYGYTF.

There are many counts of this clonotype. A read error may explain this, as a much larger clone is one base away. A read error is likely, as this CDR3 ends without the conserved phenylalanine or tryptophan. The chain couples TRBV12-3 or TRBV12-4 to TRBJ2-7; a weak D match, TRBD2 (7 bases). Trimming stripped 5 bases from V and 2 bases from J, with 13 bases between. The CDR3 has 14 residues. The CDR3 loop reads CASSRGGAAYEQYL. The DNA of the CDR3 is TGTGCCAGCAGTCGAGGGGGGGCGGCCTACGAGCAGTACCTC.

This clonotype was recorded at least ten times. The DNA of the CDR3 is TGTGCCAGCAGTTTAGACCAGTTAGGGGGCCAAGAGACCCAGTACTTC. Its protein is CASSLDQLGGQETQYF. This chain links TRBV12-3 or TRBV12-4 with TRBJ2-5; D is perhaps TRBD1 (6 bases). The CDR3 runs 16 residues. With 1 base removed from V and 1 base from J, the gap between germline ends came to 13 bases.

This clonotype was recorded many times. J is TRBJ1-3 and V is TRBV13; D perhaps matches TRBD1 (5 bases). CDR3 length: 13 amino acids. Germline CDR1 is PRHDT and CDR2 is FYEKMQ (reference sequence). Between the trimmed V and J ends, which lost 5 bases and 5 bases, there was a span of 10 bases. Written as DNA, the CDR3 is TGTGCCAGCAGCCCCGGGGCTCGAAACACCATATATTTT. This sequence encodes CASSPGARNTIYF.

At least ten counts were recorded for this clonotype. The V gene is TRBV6-1, the J gene TRBJ2-5; no definite D call. Germline CDR1 is MNHNS and CDR2 is SASEGT. This CDR3 is 14 amino acids long. With 5 bases removed from V and 7 bases from J, the gap between germline ends came to 17 bases. The CDR3 coding sequence is TGTGCCAGCAGTCCCGGCAGTGGTACTCGGACCCAGTACTTC. Translating it yields CASSPGSGTRTQYF.

This clonotype was seen ten or more times. This rearrangement joins TRBV2 to TRBJ1-6; D is ambiguous. The germline V and J ends were trimmed by 5 bases and 6 bases, with 5 bases remaining between them. This CDR3 comprises 12 residues. CDR1 is SNHLY and CDR2 is FYNNEI in the germline V gene. In DNA form, the CDR3 reads TGTGCCAGCAGTAGACGTAATTCACCCCTCCACTTT. Translation: CASSRRNSPLHF. The full variable domain, its missing parts supplied by reference TRBV2 and TRBJ1-6, is EPEVTQTPSHQVTQMGQEVILRCVPISNHLYFYWYRQILGQKVEFLVSFYNNEISEKSEIFDDQFSVERPDGSNFTLKIRSTKLEDSAMYFCASSRRNSPLHFGNGTRLTVT.

The sample holds many counts of this clonotype. The CDR3 loop reads CASSRTKQETQYF. CDR3 sequence (DNA): TGTGCCAGTAGTAGGACAAAACAAGAGACCCAGTACTTC. The genes are TRBV19 and TRBJ2-5, with D perhaps TRBD1 (5 bases). V was cut by 4 bases and J by 2 bases, with 8 bases left in between. The CDR3 runs 13 residues. Germline values: CDR1 LNHDA, CDR2 SQIVND (reference sequence).

The sample holds many counts of this clonotype. The chain employs TRBV29-1 and TRBJ2-5; TRBD2 is a possible D gene (7 bases). Per the germline V gene, CDR1 is SQVTM and CDR2 is ANQGSEA. This CDR3 region has 10 residues. In DNA form, the CDR3 reads TGCGCGGGGGCCCAAGAGACCCAGTACTTC. Protein product: CAGAQETQYF.

This clonotype was observed at least ten times. The chain combines TRBV6-1 with TRBJ1-1; D is undetermined. CDR1 and CDR2 (germline): MNHNS, SASEGT. The CDR3 contains 15 residues. The V gene lost 6 bases and the J gene lost 0 bases, with 14 bases spanning the gap. CDR3 residues: CASSSQFRMNTEAFF. The CDR3, as DNA: TGTGCCAGCAGCTCACAGTTCCGAATGAACACTGAAGCTTTCTTT.

This clonotype was seen ten or more times. The chain couples TRBV6-2 or TRBV6-3 to TRBJ2-7; 11 nucleotides line up with TRBD2. The CDR3 length is 15 residues. Trimming at V came to 4 bases and at J to 2 bases, leaving 4 bases not matched to a gene. Germline assignment: CDR1 MNHEY and CDR2 SVGEGT. This CDR3 reads CASSFTTSGAYEQYF. The DNA of the CDR3 is TGTGCCAGCAGTTTCACGACTAGCGGGGCCTACGAGCAGTACTTC.

This clonotype was observed at least ten times. This chain links TRBV5-1 with TRBJ1-2; weak D call: TRBD1 (5 bases). CDR1 is SGHRS and CDR2 is YFSETQ in the germline V gene. V was shortened by 0 bases and J by 8 bases, with 11 bases between the two germline ends. The CDR3 length is 13 residues. The CDR3 is CASSLAGSDGYTF. CDR3 sequence (DNA): TGCGCCAGCAGCTTGGCAGGGTCCGACGGCTACACCTTC.

This clonotype was seen many times. V gene TRBV18 combines with J gene TRBJ1-2, with 7 bases aligning to TRBD1. After removal of 3 bases from V and 1 base from J, the junction contained 5 bases not matched to a gene. The CDR3 extends over 15 amino acids. In germline, CDR1 is KGHSH, CDR2 LQKENI. CDR3 DNA: TGTGCCAGCTCACCCGGGACAGTGTATAACTATGGCTACACCTTC. Amino acids: CASSPGTVYNYGYTF.

Many counts were recorded for this clonotype. The chain carries TRBV20-1 and TRBJ2-5; D is possibly TRBD2 (5 bases). Trimming removed 5 bases from V and 4 bases from J, with 20 bases in between. CDR3 length equals 15 residues. Germline CDR1 is DFQATT and CDR2 is SNEGSKA (reference sequence). CDR3 in DNA: TGCAGTGCTCGCTGGTCCCGGGCAGGACTAGAGACCCAGTACTTC. Encoded protein: CSARWSRAGLETQYF.

Many counts were recorded for this clonotype. The chain has TRBV6-5 and TRBJ2-2, with 7 bases matching TRBD2. CDR1 MNHEY and CDR2 SVGAGI come from the germline V gene. V was clipped by 0 bases and J by 2 bases; unmatched bases: 6. The CDR3 has 17 residues. Here the CDR3 DNA reads TGTGCCAGCAGTTACTCCCTCCGCGGGAGCAACACCGGGGAGCTGTTTTTT. It codes for CASSYSLRGSNTGELFF.

This clonotype was found many times. The chain links TRBV5-5 to TRBJ1-1, with TRBD1 identical over 7 bases. Per germline, CDR1 SGHKS and CDR2 YYEKEE (reference sequence). The length of the CDR3 is 16 residues. Losses at the gene ends were 0 bases for V and 4 bases for J; bases not matched to a gene: 9. The CDR3 loop reads CASSLEPTGLVTEAFF. In DNA form, the CDR3 reads TGTGCCAGCAGCTTGGAACCGACAGGGCTGGTCACTGAAGCTTTCTTT. The full variable domain, its missing parts supplied by reference TRBV5-5 and TRBJ1-1, is DAGVTQSPTHLIKTRGQQVTLRCSPISGHKSVSWYQQVLGQGPQFIFQYYEKEERGRGNFPDRFSARQFPNYSSELNVNALLLGDSALYLCASSLEPTGLVTEAFFGQGTRLTVV.

This clonotype occurred many times. This chain connects TRBV30 to TRBJ1-1, with a possible D match to TRBD1 (6 bases). The CDR3 is 14 amino acids. V shed 4 bases and J shed 2 bases, with 14 bases lying between them. The germline gives CDR1 GTSNPN, CDR2 SVGIG (reference sequence). CDR3 nucleotides: TGTGCCTGGACTCTGGGAGGGGGAAACACTGAAGCTTTCTTT. Amino acid sequence: CAWTLGGGNTEAFF.

This clonotype showed up many times. This chain connects TRBV6-5 to TRBJ1-3; D is ambiguous. V lost 2 bases to trimming and J lost 4 bases, with 12 bases between them. CDR1 is MNHEY, CDR2 SVGAGI, per germline. The CDR3 runs to 15 residues. CDR3 nucleotide sequence: TGTGCCAGCAGTTACCCGAGGGAAGAAGGAAACACCATATATTTT. It codes for CASSYPREEGNTIYF.

This clonotype was detected many times. This rearrangement joins TRBV2 to TRBJ2-7; 8 bases fit TRBD1. Germline V gene lookup returns CDR1 SNHLY and CDR2 FYNNEI. Trimming cost V 8 bases and J 2 bases; bases outside gene matches: 17. This CDR3 has 17 amino acids. CDR3 loop: CASEPKTGTGPPYEQYF. The DNA for the CDR3 is TGTGCCAGCGAACCAAAAACCGGGACAGGTCCTCCCTACGAGCAGTACTTC.

The rearrangement links TRBV11-2 to TRBJ1-1; a possible D gene is TRBD1 (6 bases). Per the germline V gene, CDR1 is SGHAT and CDR2 is FQNNGV. This CDR3 contains 13 residues. With 0 bases removed from V and 8 bases from J, the gap between germline ends came to 10 bases. CDR3 sequence reads: CASSLDRTAEAFF. As DNA, the CDR3 is TGTGCCAGCAGCTTAGATCGGACAGCCGAAGCTTTCTTT.